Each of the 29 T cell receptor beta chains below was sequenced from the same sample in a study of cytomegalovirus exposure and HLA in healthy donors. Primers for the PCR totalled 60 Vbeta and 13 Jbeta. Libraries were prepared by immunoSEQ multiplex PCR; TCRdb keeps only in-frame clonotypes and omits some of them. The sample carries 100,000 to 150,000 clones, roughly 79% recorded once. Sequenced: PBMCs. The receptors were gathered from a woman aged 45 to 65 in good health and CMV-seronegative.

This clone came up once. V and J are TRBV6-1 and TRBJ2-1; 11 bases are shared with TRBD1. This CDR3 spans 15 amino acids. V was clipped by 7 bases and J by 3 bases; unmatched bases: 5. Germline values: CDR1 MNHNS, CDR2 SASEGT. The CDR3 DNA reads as TGTGCCAGCACCACCGGGACAGGGGGCTACAATGAGCAGTTCTTC. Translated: CASTTGTGGYNEQFF.

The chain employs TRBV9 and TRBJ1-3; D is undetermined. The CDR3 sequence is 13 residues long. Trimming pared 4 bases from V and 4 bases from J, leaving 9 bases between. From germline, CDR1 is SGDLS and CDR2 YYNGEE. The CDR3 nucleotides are TGTGCCAGCAGCCCCGGGAGGGGAAACACCATATATTTT. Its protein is CASSPGRGNTIYF.

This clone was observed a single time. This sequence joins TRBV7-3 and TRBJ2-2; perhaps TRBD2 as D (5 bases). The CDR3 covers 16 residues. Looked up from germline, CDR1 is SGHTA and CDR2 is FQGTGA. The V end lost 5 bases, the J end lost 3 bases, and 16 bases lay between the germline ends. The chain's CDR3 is CASSKPTERDTGELFF. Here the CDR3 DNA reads TGTGCCAGCAGCAAGCCTACGGAGAGGGACACCGGGGAGCTGTTTTTT.

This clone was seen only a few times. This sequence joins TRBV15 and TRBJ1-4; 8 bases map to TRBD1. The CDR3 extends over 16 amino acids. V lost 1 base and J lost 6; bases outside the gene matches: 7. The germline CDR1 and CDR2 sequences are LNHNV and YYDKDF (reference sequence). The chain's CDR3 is CATSRAQGARDEKLFF. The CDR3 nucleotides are TGTGCCACCAGCAGAGCCCAGGGGGCGCGGGATGAAAAACTGTTTTTT. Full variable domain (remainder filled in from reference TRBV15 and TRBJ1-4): DAMVIQNPRYQVTQFGKPVTLSCSQTLNHNVMYWYQQKSSQAPKLLFHYYDKDFNNEADTPDNFQSRRPNTSFCFLDIRSPGLGDTAMYLCATSRAQGARDEKLFFGSGTQLSVL.

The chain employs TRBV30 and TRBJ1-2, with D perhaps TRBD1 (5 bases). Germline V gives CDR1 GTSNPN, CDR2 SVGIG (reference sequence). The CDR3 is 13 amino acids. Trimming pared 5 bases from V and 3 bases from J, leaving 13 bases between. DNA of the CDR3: TGTGCCTGGTTTAGGGGAACTCACTATGGCTACACCTTC. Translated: CAWFRGTHYGYTF.

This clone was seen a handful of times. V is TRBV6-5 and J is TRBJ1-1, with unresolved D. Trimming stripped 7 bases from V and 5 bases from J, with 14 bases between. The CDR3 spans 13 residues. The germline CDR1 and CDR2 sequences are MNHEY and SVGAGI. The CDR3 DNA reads TGTGCCAGCACCGAGCGGCAGTTTACTGAAGCTTTCTTT. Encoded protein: CASTERQFTEAFF.

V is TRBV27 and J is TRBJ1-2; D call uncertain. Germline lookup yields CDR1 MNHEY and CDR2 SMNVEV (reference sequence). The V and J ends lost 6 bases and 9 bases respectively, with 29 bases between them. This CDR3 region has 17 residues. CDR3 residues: CASSPRLALGRFVSYTF. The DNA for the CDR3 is TGTGCCAGCAGCCCAAGGCTAGCTCTCGGACGGTTTGTAAGCTACACCTTC.

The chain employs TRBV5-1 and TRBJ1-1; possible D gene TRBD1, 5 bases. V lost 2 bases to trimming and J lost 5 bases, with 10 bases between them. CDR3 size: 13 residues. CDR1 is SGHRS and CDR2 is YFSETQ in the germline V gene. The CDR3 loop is CASSLGASTEAFF. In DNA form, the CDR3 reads TGCGCCAGCAGCTTAGGGGCGTCAACTGAAGCTTTCTTT.

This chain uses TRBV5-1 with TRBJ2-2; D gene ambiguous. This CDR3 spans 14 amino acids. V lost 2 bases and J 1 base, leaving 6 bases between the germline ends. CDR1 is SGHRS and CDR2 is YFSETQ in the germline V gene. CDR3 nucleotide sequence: TGCGCCAGCAGCTTATATAAGAACACCGGGGAGCTGTTTTTT. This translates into CASSLYKNTGELFF.

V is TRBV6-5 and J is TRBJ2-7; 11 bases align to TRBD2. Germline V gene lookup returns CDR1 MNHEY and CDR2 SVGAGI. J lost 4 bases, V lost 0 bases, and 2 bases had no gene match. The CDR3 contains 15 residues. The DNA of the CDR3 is TGTGCCAGCAGTTACTCTGCTAGCGGGAGGTACGAGCAGTACGTC. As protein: CASSYSASGRYEQYV.

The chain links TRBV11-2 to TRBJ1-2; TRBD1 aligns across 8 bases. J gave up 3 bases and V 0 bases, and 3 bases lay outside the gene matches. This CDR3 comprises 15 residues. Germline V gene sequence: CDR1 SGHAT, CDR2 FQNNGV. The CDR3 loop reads CASSLDGTGDYGYTF. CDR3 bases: TGTGCCAGCAGCTTAGACGGGACAGGAGACTATGGCTACACCTTC. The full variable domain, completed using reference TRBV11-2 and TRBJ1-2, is EAGVAQSPRYKIIEKRQSVAFWCNPISGHATLYWYQQILGQGPKLLIQFQNNGVVDDSQLPKDRFSAERLKGVDSTLKIQPAKLEDSAVYLCASSLDGTGDYGYTFGSGTRLTVV.

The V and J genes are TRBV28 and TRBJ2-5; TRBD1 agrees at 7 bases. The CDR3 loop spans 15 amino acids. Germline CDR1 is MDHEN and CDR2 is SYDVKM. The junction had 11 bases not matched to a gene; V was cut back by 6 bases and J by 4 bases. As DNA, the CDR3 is TGTGCCAGCAGCCCACATGTGACAGGGCCAGAGACCCAGTACTTC. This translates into CASSPHVTGPETQYF. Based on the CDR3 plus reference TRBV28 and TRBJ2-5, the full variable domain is DVKVTQSSRYLVKRTGEKVFLECVQDMDHENMFWYRQDPGLGLRLIYFSYDVKMKEKGDIPEGYSVSREKKERFSLILESASTNQTSMYLCASSPHVTGPETQYFGPGTRLLVL.

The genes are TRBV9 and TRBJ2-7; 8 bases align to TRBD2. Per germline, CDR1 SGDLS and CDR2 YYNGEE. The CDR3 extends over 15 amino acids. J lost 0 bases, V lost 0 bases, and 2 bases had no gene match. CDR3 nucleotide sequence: TGTGCCAGCAGCGTAGTGGCGGGGGGCTCCTACGAGCAGTACTTC. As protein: CASSVVAGGSYEQYF.

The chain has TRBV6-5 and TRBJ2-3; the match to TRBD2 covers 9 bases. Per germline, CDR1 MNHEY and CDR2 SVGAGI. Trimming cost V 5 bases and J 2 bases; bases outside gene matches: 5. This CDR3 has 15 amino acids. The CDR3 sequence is CASSRTSGPTDTQYF. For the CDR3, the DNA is TGTGCCAGCAGTCGAACTAGCGGGCCCACAGATACGCAGTATTTT.

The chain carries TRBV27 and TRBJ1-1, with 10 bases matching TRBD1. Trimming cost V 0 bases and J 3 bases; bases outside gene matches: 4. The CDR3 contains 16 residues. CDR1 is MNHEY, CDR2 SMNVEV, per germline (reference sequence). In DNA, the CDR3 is TGTGCCAGCAGTTTATCGACAGGGGGCTTAGACACTGAAGCTTTCTTT. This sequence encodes CASSLSTGGLDTEAFF.

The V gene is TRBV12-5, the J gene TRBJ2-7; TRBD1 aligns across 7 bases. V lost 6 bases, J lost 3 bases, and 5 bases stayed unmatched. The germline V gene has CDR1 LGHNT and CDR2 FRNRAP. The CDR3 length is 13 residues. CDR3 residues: CASGPGTVYEQYV. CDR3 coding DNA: TGTGCTAGTGGGCCTGGGACAGTCTACGAGCAGTACGTC.

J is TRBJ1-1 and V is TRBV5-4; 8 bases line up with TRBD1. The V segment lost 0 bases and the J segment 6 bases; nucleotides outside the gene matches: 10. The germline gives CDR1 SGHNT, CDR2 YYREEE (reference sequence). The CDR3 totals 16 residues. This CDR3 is CASSLAPRQGRSEAFF. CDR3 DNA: TGTGCCAGCAGCTTGGCCCCCAGACAGGGGAGGTCTGAAGCTTTCTTT.

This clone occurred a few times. The CDR3 coding sequence is TGCGCCAGCAGCGTGGGACCGGGCACTGAAGCTTTCTTT. Amino acid sequence: CASSVGPGTEAFF. V is TRBV5-1 and J is TRBJ1-1; TRBD1 might be the D (5 bases). Between the trimmed V and J ends, which lost 4 bases and 4 bases, there was a span of 11 bases. This CDR3 spans 13 amino acids. CDR1 is SGHRS and CDR2 is YFSETQ in the germline V gene. Drawing the rest from reference TRBV5-1 and TRBJ1-1, the complete variable domain is KAGVTQTPRYLIKTRGQQVTLSCSPISGHRSVSWYQQTPGQGLQFLFEYFSETQRNKGNFPGRFSGRQFSNSRSEMNVSTLELGDSALYLCASSVGPGTEAFFGQGTRLTVV.

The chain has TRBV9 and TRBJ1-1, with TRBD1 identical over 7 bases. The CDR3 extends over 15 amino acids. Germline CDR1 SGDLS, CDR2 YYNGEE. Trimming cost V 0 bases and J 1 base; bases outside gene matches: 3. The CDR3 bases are TGTGCCAGCAGCGTAGACGGGACAGAGAACACTGAAGCTTTCTTT. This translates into CASSVDGTENTEAFF.

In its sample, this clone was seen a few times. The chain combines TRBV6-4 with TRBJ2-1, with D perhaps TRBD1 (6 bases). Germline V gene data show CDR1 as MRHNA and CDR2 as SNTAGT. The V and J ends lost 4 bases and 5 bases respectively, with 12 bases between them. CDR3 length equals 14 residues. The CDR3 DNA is TGTGCCAGCAGTGTGGAACAGGGCGACAATGAGCAGTTCTTC. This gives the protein CASSVEQGDNEQFF.

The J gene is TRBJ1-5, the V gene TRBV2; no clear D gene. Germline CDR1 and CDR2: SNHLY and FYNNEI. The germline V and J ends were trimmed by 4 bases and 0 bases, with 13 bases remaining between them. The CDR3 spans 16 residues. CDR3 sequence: CASSGRTAGSNQPQHF. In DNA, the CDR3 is TGTGCCAGCAGTGGACGTACGGCGGGTAGCAATCAGCCCCAGCATTTT.

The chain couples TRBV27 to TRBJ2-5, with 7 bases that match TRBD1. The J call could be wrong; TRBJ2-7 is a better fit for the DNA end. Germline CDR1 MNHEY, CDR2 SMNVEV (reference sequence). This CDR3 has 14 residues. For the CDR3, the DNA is TGTGCCAGCAGTTTCCGGGACAGCTCCTACGAGCAGTACTTC. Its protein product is CASSFRDSSYEQYF.

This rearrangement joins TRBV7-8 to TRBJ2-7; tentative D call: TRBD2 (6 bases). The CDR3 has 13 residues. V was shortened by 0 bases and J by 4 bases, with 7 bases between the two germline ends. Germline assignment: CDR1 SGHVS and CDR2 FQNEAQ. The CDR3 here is CASSLAEGYEQYF. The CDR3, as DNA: TGTGCCAGCAGCTTAGCGGAGGGATACGAGCAGTACTTC.

The CDR3 loop reads CASSTGLYYEQYF. CDR3 nucleotide sequence: TGCGCCAGCAGCACGGGACTTTACTACGAGCAGTACTTC. The chain has TRBV5-1 and TRBJ2-5, with D possibly matching TRBD2 (6 bases). TRBJ2-7 matches the DNA end more closely, so the J call is doubtful. Per germline, CDR1 SGHRS and CDR2 YFSETQ. The CDR3 is 13 amino acids.

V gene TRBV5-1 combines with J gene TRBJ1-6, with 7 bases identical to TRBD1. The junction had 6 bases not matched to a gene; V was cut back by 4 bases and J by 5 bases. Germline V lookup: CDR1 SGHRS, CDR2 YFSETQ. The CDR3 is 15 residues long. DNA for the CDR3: TGCGCCAGCAGCACGGGGACAGCGAATAATTCACCCCTCCACTTT. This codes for CASSTGTANNSPLHF.

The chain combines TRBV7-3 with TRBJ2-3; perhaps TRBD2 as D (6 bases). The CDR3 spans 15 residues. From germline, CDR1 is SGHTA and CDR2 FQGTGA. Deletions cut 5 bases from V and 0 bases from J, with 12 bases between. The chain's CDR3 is CASSPGLMSTDTQYF. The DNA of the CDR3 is TGTGCCAGCAGCCCGGGACTCATGAGCACAGATACGCAGTATTTT.

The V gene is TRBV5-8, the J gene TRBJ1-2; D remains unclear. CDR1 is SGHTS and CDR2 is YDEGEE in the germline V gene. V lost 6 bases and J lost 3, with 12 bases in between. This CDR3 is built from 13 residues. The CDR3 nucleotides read TGTGCCAGCACTCCCGGGTCCTACTATGGCTACACCTTC. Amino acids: CASTPGSYYGYTF.

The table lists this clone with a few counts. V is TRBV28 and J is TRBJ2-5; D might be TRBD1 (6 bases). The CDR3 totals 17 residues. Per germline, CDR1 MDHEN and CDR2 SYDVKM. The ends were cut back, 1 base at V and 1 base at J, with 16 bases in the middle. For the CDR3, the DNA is TGTGCCAGCAGTTTATCGGGTGAGGGGGAGCTCCAAGAGACCCAGTACTTC. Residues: CASSLSGEGELQETQYF.

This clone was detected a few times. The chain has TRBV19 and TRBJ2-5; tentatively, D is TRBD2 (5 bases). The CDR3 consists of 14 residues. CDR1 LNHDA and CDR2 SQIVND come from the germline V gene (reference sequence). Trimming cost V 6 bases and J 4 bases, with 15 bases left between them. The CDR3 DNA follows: TGTGCCAGTAGCGCGGTTGCGGGTTCAGAGACCCAGTACTTC. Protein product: CASSAVAGSETQYF.